In its sample, the clone carrying this TCR beta chain was seen once. The target antigen is unknown. Data came from immunoSEQ multiplex PCR; TCRdb stores just in-frame clones and leaves some out. In the table there are approximately 100,000 clones, approximately 86% of which are singletons. The sample originates from a study of T cell responses to AZD1222 COVID-19 vaccine. Study-wide findings and caveats: A mostly white British donor set with more females was recruited, and clonal diversity was possibly underestimated. None of the repertoires were sampled until the peak T cell response had passed. Of spike-specific TCRs, nearly half reportedly target regions left unmutated in variants.

Specimen: peripheral blood, collected 28 days after the second dose of the MenACWY control vaccine. The sequence came from an adult who received the MenACWY meningococcal vaccine as a control.

CDR3 sequence (DNA): TGTGCCAGCACTGCAGGGGTAAATTCACCCCTCCACTTT. As protein: CASTAGVNSPLHF. V gene TRBV5-4 combines with J gene TRBJ1-6; D possibly corresponds to TRBD1 (6 bases). The CDR3 length is 13 residues. Germline V CDR1 and CDR2: SGHNT, YYREEE (reference sequence). Trimming took off 6 bases at V and 7 bases at J, with 11 bases between the two ends.